This T cell receptor beta chain came from a study of blood T cell repertoires in COVID-19. Study details: From T cells, B-cell-depleted T cells, or PBMCs came the material, which was cDNA or gDNA.

Germline-derived CDR1 and CDR2 are SQVTM and ANQGSEA. Trimming pared 3 bases from V and 4 bases from J, leaving 16 bases between. CDR3 size: 14 residues. In the original workflow: Researchers report that nucleated cell counts were estimated from reference gene primer amplification. Assay used: immunoSEQ multiplex PCR; TCRdb lists only in-frame clones, some missing. From that table come the V and J calls and clone size; the DNA was used to work out D and trimming. In the table there are 220,000 or so clones, less than 90% of which are singletons. The participants were between about 18 and 90 years old and came from 24 US areas. Symptom resolution, clearance, or two negative PCRs marked the recovered donors of Cohort 3.

The receptor comes from a middle-aged woman who had recovered from COVID-19. V usage is TRBV29-1 and J usage is TRBJ2-7; D might be TRBD2 (6 bases). The specimen sequenced was PBMCs or T cells enriched from blood (not recorded which). CDR3 in DNA: TGCAGCGTTGATTTGTTCGGGAGTAGGTACGAGCAGTACTTC. It yields the protein CSVDLFGSRYEQYF.